This record covers a single T cell receptor beta chain. Its antigen is unknown. There are 15 residues in the CDR3. The V end lost 0 bases, the J end lost 5 bases, and 15 bases lay between the germline ends. Per the germline V gene, CDR1 is SGHRS and CDR2 is YFSETQ. The data were obtained in a study of CD8 T cells in ankylosing spondylitis. It was by quantitative 5'-RACE with molecular barcodes that TCR beta libraries were made. TCRdb re-analysed the 5' RACE reads in MiXCR, keeping a single row per CDR3 protein. Altogether roughly 150,000 distinct CDR3 sequences are present, 30% to 40% being singletons, with the ten largest covering approximately 6%. Study results and caveats: A TCR beta motif made of about 8 highly homologous variants seemed typical of ankylosing spondylitis blood.

J is TRBJ2-7 and V is TRBV5-1; the D gene is possibly TRBD2 (5 bases). The receptor's source is a male donor with ankylosing spondylitis. Sequenced: synovial fluid, either unsorted or a sorted T cell fraction (not recorded which). CDR3: CASSLATRVGNEQYF. The CDR3 DNA sequence: TGCGCCAGCAGCTTGGCCACTAGGGTAGGCAACGAGCAGTACTTC.